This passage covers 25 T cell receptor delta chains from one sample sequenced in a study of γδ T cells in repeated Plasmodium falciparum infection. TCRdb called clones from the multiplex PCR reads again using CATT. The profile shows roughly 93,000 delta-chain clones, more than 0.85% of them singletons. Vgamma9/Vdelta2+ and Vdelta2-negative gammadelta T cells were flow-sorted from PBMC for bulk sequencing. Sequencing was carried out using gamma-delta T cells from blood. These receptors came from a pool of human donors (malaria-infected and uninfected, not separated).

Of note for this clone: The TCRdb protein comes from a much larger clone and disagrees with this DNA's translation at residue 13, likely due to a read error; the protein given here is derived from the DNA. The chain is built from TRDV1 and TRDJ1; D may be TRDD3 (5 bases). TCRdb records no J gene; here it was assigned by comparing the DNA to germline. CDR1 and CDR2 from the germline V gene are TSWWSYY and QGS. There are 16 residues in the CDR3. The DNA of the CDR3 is TGTGCTCTTGGGGTCCCGGGGACCCTCTTCACCGATAGACTCATCTTT. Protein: CALGVPGTLFTDRLIF.

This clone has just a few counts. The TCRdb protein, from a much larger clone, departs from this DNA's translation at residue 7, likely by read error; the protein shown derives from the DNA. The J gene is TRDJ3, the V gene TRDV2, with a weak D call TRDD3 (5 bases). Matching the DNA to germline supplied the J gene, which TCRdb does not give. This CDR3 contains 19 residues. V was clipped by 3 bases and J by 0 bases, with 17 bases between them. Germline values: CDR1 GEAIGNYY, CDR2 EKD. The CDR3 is CACDRGVGHISWDTRQMFF. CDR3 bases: TGTGCCTGTGACCGGGGGGTAGGGCACATCTCCTGGGACACCCGACAGATGTTTTTC.

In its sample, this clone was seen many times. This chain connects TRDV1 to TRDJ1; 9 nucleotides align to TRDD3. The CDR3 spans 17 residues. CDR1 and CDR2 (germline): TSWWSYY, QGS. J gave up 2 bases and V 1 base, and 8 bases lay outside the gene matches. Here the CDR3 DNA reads TGTGCTCTTGGGGAACGCCTAAGGGGATACGGAACCGATAAACTCATCTTT. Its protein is CALGERLRGYGTDKLIF.

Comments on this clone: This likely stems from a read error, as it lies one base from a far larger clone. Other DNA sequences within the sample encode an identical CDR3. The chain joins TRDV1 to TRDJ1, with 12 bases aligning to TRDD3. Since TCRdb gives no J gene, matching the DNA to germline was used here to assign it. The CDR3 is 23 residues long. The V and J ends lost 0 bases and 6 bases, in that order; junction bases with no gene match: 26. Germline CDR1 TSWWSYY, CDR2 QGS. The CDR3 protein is CALGELGKLSLKVLGDTYYKLIF. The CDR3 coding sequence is TGTGCTCTTGGGGAACTTGGCAAACTATCCCTCAAAGTACTGGGGGATACTTACTATAAACTCATCTTT.

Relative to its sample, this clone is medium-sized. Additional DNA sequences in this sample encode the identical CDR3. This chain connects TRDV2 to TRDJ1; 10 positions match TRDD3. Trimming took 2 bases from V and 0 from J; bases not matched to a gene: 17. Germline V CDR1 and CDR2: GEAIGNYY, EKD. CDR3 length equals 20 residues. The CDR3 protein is CACDNPLGDSAQVYTDKLIF. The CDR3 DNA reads TGTGCCTGTGACAACCCACTGGGGGATTCCGCCCAGGTGTACACCGATAAACTCATCTTT.

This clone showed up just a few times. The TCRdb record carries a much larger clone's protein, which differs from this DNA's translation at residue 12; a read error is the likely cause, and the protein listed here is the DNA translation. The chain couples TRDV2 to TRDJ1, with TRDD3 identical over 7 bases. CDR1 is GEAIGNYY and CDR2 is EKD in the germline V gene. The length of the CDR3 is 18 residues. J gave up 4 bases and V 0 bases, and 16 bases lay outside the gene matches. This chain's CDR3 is CACDTATGGGFALDKLIF. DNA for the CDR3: TGTGCCTGTGACACCGCAACGGGCGGGGGATTTGCCCTCGATAAACTCATCTTT.

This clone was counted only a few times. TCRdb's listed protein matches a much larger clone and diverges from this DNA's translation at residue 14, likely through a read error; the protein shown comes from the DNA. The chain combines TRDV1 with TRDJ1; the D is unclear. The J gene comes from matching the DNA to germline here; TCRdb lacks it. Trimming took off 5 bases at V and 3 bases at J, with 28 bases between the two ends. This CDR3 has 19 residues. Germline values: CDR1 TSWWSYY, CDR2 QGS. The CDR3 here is CALGSQGVATPLSADKLIF. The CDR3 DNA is TGTGCTCTTGGGTCCCAGGGAGTGGCTACTCCCCTGTCTGCCGATAAACTCATCTTT.

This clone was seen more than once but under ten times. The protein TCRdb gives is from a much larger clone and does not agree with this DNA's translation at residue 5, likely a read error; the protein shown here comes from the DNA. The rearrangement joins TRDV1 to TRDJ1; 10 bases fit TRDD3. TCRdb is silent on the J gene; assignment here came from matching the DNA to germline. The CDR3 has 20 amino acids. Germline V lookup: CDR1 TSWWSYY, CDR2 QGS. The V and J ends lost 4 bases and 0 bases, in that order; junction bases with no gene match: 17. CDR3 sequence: CALGGSEMRTGGWYTDKLIF. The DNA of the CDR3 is TGTGCTCTTGGGGGATCAGAGATGCGTACTGGGGGATGGTACACCGATAAACTCATCTTT.

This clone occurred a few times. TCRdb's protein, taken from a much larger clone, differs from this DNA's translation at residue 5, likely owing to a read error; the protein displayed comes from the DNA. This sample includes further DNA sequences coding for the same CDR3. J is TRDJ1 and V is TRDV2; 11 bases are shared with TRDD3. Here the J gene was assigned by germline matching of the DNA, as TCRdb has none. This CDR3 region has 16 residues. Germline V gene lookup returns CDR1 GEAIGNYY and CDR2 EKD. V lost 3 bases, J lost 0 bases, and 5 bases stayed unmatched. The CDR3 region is CACDSGLGDNTDKLIF. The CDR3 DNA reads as TGTGCCTGTGACTCCGGACTGGGGGATAACACCGATAAACTCATCTTT.

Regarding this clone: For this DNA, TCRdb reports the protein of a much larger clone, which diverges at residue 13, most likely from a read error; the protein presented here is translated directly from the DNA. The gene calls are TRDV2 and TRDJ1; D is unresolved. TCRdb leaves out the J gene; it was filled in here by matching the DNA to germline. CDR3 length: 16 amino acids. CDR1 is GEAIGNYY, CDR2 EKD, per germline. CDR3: CACDTHGGIYTDRLIF. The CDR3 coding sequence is TGTGCCTGTGACACACACGGAGGTATTTACACCGATAGACTCATCTTT.

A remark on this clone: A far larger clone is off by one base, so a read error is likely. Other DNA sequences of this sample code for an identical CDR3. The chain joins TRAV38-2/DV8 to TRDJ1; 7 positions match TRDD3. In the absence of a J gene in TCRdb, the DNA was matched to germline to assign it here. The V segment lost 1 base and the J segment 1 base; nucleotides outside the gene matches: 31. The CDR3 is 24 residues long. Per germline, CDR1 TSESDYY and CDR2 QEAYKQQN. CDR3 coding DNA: TGTGCTTATAGGAGCACCCCGCGGCTACGCGGCCTCCCTGGGGGCCGGCCTTTCACCGATAAACTCATCTTT. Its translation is CAYRSTPRLRGLPGGRPFTDKLIF.

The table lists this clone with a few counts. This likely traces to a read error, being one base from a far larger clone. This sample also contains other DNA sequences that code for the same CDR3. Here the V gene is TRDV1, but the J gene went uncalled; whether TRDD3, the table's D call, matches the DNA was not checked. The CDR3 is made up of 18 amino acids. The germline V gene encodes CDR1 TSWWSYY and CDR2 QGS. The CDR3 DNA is TGTGCTCTTGGGGAAGTGATCGGGGGGATACAGTACACCGATAAACTCATTTTT. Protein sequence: CALGEVIGGIQYTDKLIF.

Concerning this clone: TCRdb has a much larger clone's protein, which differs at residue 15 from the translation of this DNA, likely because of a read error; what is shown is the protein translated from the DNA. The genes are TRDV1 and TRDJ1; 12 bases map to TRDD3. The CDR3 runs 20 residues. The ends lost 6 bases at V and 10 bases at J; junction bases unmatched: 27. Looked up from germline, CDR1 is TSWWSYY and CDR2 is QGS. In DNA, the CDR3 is TGTGCTCTTGGAGGGCCAGGACCTAAAACTGGGGGATACAAAAAGTCGGGACTCATCTTT. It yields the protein CALGGPGPKTGGYKKSGLIF.

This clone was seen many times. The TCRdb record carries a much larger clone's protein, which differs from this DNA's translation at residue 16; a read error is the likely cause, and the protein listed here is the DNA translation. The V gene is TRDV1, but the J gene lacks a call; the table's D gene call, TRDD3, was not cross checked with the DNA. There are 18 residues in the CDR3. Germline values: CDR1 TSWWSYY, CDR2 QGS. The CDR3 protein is CALGEHSYWGLCTDKFIF. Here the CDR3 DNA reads TGTGCTCTTGGGGAACATTCGTACTGGGGGCTGTGCACCGATAAATTCATCTTT.

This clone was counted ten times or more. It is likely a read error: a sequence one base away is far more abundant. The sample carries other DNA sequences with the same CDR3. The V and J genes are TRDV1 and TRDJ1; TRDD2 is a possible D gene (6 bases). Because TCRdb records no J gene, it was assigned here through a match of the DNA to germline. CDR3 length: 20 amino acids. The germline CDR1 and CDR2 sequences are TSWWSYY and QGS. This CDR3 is CALGEPPPTKRGLYTDKLIF. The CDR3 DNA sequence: TGCGCTCTTGGGGAACCTCCTCCTACGAAGAGGGGTCTGTACACCGATAAACTCATCTTT.

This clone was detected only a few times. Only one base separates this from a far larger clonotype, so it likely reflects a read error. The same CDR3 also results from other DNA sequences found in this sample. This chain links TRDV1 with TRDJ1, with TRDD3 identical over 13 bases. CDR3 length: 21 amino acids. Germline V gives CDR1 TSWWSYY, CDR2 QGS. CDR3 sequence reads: CALGDLDGTGGYVIYTDKLIF. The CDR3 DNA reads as TGTGCCCTTGGGGATCTGGACGGTACTGGGGGATACGTCATATACACCGATAAACTCATCTTT.

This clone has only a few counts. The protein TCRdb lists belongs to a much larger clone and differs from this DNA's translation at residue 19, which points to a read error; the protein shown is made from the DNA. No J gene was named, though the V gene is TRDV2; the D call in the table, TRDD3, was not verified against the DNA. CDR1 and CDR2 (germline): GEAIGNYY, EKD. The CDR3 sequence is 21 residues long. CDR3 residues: CACDRKWGIRRSSWDTRQVFF. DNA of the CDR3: TGTGCCTGTGACAGAAAATGGGGGATACGCCGGAGCTCCTGGGACACCCGACAGGTGTTTTTC.

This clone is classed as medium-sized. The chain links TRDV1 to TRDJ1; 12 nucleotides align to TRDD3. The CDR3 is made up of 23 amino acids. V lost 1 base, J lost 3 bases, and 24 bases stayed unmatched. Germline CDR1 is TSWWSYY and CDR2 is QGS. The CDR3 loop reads CALGEPPASYAYWGILSADKLIF. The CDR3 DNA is TGTGCTCTTGGGGAACCCCCGGCTTCCTACGCTTACTGGGGGATACTTAGTGCCGATAAACTCATCTTT.

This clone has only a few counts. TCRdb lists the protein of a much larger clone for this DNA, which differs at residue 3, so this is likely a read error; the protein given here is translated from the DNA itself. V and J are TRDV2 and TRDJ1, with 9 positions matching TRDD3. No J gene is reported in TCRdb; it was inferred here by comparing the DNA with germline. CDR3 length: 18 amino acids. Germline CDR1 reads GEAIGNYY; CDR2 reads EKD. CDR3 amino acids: CASDGIETLGDYTDKLIF. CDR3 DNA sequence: TGTGCCAGTGACGGAATCGAAACACTGGGGGACTACACCGATAAACTCATCTTT.

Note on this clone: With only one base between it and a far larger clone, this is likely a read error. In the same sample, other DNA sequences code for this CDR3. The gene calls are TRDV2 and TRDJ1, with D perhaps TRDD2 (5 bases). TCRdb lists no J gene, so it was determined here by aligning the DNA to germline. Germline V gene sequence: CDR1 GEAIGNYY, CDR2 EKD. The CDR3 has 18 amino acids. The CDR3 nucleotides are TGTGCCTGTGACACCACGGTCCCTACTTCGGCTAACACCGACAAACTCATCTTT. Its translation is CACDTTVPTSANTDKLIF.

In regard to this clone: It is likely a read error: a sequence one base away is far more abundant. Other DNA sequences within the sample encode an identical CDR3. The CDR3 sequence: CAVSNTGGYYTDKLIF. CDR3 nucleotide sequence: TGTGCAGTGTCCAATACTGGGGGATATTACACCGATAAACTCATCTTT. The J gene is TRDJ1, the V gene TRAV36/DV7, with 11 bases fitting TRDD3. As TCRdb names no J gene, one was assigned here on the basis of a DNA match to germline. Germline values: CDR1 VTNFRS, CDR2 LTSSGIE (reference sequence). The CDR3 sequence is 16 residues long.

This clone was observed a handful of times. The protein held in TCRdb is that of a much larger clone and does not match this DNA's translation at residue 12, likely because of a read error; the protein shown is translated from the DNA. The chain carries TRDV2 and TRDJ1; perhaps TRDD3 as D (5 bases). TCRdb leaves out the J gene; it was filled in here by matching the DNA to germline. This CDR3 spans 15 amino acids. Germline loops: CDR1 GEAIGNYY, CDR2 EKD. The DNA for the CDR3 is TGTGCCTGTGACATTCTTGGGATGGGCACCGATATACTCATCTTT. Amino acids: CACDILGMGTDILIF.

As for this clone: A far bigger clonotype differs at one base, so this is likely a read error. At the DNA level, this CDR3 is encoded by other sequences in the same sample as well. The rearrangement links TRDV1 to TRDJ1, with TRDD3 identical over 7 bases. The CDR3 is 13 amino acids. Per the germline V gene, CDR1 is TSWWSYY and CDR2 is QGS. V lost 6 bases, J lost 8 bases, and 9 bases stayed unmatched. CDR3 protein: CALGRGMVDKLIF. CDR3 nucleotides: TGTGCTCTTGGTAGGGGGATGGTCGACAAACTCATCTTT.

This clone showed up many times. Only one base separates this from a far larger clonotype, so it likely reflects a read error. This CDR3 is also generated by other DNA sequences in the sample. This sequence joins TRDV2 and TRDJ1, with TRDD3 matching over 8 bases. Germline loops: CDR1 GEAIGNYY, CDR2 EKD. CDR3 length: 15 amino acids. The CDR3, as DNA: TGTGCCTGCGACACCGGGATGGGGGATACCGATAAACTCATCTTT. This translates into CACDTGMGDTDKLIF.

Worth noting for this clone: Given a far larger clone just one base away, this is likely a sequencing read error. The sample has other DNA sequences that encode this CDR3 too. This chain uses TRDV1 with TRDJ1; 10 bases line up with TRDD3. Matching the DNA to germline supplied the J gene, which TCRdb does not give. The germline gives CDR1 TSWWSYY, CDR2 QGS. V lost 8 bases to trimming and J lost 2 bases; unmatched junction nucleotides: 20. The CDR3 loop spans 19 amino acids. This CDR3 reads CALTITHGYLLGDTDKLIF. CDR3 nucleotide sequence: TGTGCTCTTACTATTACCCATGGTTATTTACTGGGGGATACCGATAAACTCATCTTT.